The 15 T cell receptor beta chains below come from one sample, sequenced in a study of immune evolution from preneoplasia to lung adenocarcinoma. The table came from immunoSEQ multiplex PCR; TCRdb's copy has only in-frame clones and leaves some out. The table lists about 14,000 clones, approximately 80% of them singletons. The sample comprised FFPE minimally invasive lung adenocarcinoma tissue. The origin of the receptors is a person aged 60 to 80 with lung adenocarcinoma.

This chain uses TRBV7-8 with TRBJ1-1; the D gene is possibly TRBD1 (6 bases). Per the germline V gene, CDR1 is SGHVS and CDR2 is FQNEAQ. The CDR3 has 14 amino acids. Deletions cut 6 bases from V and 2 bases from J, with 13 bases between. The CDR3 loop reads CASRQPTGNTEAFF. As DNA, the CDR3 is TGTGCCAGCAGGCAACCGACAGGAAACACTGAAGCTTTCTTT.

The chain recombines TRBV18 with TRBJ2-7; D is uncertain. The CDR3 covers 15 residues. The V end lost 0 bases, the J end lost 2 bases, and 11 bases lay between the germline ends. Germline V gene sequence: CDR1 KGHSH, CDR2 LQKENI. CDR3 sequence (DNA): TGTGCCAGCTCACCACCTTTGACGGTTGCCTACGAGCAGTACTTC. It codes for CASSPPLTVAYEQYF.

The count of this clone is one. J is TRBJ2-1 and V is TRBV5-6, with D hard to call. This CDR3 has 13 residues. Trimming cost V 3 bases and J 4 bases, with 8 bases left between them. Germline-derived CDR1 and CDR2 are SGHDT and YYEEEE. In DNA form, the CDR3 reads TGTGCCAGCAGCTCGGATCTATACAATGAGCAGTTCTTC. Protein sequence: CASSSDLYNEQFF. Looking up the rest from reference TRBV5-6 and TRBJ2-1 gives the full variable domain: DAGVTQSPTHLIKTRGQQVTLRCSPKSGHDTVSWYQQALGQGPQFIFQYYEEEERQRGNFPDRFSGHQFPNYSSELNVNALLLGDSALYLCASSSDLYNEQFFGPGTRLTVL.

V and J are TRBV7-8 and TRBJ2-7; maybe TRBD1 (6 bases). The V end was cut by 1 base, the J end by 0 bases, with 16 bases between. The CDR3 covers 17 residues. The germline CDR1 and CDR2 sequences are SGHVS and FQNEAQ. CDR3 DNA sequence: TGTGCCAGCAGCTTAGGGAGACCCGGGACACCCTCCTACGAGCAGTACTTC. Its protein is CASSLGRPGTPSYEQYF.

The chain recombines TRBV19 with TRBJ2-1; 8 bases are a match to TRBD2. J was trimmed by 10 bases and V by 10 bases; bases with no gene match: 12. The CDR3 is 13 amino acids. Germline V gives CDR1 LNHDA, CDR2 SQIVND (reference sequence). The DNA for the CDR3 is TGTGCCACTAAGACTAGCGAGCGGGAAGAGCAGTTCTTC. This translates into CATKTSEREEQFF.

The CDR3 sequence: CASSAGGWGGTYNEQFF. CDR3 bases: TGTGCCAGCAGCGCGGGGGGTTGGGGTGGCACCTACAATGAGCAGTTCTTC. The rearrangement links TRBV7-2 to TRBJ2-1, with 8 bases lining up with TRBD2. Looked up from germline, CDR1 is SGHTA and CDR2 is FQGNSA. J gave up 2 bases and V 5 bases, and 11 bases lay outside the gene matches. CDR3 length: 17 residues. Full variable domain (missing parts from reference TRBV7-2 and TRBJ2-1): GAGVSQSPSNKVTEKGKDVELRCDPISGHTALYWYRQSLGQGLEFLIYFQGNSAPDKSGLPSDRFSAERTGGSVSTLTIQRTQQEDSAVYLCASSAGGWGGTYNEQFFGPGTRLTVL.

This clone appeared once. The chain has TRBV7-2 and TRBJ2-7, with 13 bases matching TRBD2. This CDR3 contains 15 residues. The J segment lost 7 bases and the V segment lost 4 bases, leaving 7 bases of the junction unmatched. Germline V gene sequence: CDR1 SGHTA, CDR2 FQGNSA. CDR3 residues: CASSWRTSGGSEQYF. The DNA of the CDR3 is TGTGCCAGCAGCTGGCGGACTAGCGGGGGATCGGAGCAGTACTTC.

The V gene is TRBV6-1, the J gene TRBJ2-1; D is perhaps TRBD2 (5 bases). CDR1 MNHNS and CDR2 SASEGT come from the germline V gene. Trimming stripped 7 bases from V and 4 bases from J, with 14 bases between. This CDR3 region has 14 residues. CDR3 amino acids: CASIRGHEYNEQFF. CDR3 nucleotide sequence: TGTGCCAGCATCCGAGGGCACGAGTACAATGAGCAGTTCTTC.

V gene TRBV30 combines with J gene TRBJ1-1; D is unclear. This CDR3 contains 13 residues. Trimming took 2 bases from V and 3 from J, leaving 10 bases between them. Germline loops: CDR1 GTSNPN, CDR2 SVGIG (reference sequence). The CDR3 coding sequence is TGTGCCTGGAGTAGGAGAAGAGACACTGAAGCTTTCTTT. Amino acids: CAWSRRRDTEAFF.

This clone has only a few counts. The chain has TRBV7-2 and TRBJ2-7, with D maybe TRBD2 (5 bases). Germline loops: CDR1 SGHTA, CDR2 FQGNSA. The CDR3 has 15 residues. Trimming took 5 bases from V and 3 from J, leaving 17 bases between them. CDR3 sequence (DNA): TGTGCCAGCAGCCCTCGGGGTAGCGAGGGCTACGAGCAGTACTTC. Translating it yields CASSPRGSEGYEQYF.

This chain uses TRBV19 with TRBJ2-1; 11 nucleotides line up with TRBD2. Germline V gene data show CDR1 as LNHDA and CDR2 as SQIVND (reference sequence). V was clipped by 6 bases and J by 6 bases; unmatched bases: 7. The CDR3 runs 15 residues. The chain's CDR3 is CASRDSGRAPNEQFF. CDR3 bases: TGTGCCAGTAGGGATAGCGGGAGGGCCCCCAATGAGCAGTTCTTC. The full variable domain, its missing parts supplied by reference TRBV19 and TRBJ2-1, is DGGITQSPKYLFRKEGQNVTLSCEQNLNHDAMYWYRQDPGQGLRLIYYSQIVNDFQKGDIAEGYSVSREKKESFPLTVTSAQKNPTAFYLCASRDSGRAPNEQFFGPGTRLTVL.

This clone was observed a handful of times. CDR3 coding DNA: TGCGCCAGCAGCCAAGAACCGATAGCGGGGCGGGGAGAGACCCAGTACTTC. Its translation is CASSQEPIAGRGETQYF. The chain carries TRBV4-3 and TRBJ2-5; TRBD2 matches 8 bases. With 0 bases clipped from V and 4 bases from J, the junction kept 10 bases outside the gene matches. CDR1 and CDR2 (germline): LGHNA, YSLEER. The CDR3 is made up of 17 amino acids.

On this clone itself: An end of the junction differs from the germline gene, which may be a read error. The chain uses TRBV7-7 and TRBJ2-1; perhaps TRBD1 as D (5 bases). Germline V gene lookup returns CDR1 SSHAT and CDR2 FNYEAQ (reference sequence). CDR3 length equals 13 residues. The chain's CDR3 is CASSLDSYNEQFF. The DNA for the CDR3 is TGTGCTAGCAGCTTAGACAGTTACAATGAGCAGTTCTTC.

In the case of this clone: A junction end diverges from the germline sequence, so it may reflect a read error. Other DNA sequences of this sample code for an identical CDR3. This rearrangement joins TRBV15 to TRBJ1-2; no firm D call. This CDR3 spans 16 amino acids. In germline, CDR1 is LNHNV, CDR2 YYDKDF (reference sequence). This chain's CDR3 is CATSRDVPAVGGGYTF. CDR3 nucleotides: TGTGCCACCAGCAGAGATGTCCCGGCCGTTGGTGGTGGCTACACCTTT.

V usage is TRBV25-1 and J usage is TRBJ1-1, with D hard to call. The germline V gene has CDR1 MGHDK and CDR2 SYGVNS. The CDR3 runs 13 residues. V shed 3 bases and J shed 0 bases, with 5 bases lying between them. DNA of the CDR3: TGTGCCAGCAGTGAGCGGCTGAACACTGAAGCTTTCTTT. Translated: CASSERLNTEAFF.